The rows below give T cell receptor beta chains drawn from one sample of a study of T cell changes during pregnancy in multiple sclerosis. Using immunoSEQ multiplex PCR, the repertoire was profiled, and TCRdb retains in-frame clones only, with some absent. Here the sample spans 65,000 to 95,000 clones, 85% to 95% being singletons. Specimen: peripheral blood, collected after pregnancy. Receptors originate from a female donor in good health, enrolled as a control in a pregnancy study. The CDR3 runs from the conserved cysteine through the conserved F or W. The D gene is left open where the match is weak. Clone size is stated in some rows and not others, as once, few, many or a class when expanded.

- - TRBJ2-3 TRBV6-6 CASSYPGTDTQYF TGTGCCAGCAGTTACCCAGGCACAGATACGCAGTATTTT
- TRBD1 TRBJ1-1 TRBV7-9 CASSATGVGTEAFF TGTGCCAGCAGCGCAACAGGGGTTGGCACTGAAGCTTTCTTT
- - TRBJ2-7 TRBV30 CAWSALGPNYEQYF TGTGCCTGGAGTGCACTAGGCCCTAACTACGAGCAGTACTTC
- - TRBJ2-7 TRBV5-1 CASSLPGYEQYF TGCGCCAGCAGCTTGCCGGGTTACGAGCAGTACTTC
- TRBD2 TRBJ2-7 TRBV9 CASSARLADYEQYF TGTGCCAGCAGCGCAAGACTAGCGGACTACGAGCAGTACTTC
- - TRBJ1-5 TRBV18 CASSPNLGPQHF TGTGCCAGCTCACCGAACCTAGGACCCCAGCATTTT
- TRBD1 TRBJ1-2 TRBV18 CASSPGGQGWNYGYTF TGTGCCAGCTCACCAGGAGGACAGGGATGGAACTATGGCTACACCTTC
- - TRBJ1-1 TRBV2 CASSEAPLGGAEAFF TGTGCCAGCAGTGAAGCGCCGTTGGGAGGGGCTGAAGCTTTCTTT
- - TRBJ1-1 TRBV15 CATGSNTEAFF TGTGCCACGGGGAGCAACACTGAAGCTTTCTTT
- - TRBJ2-5 TRBV7-2 CASSPRSGETQYF TGTGCCAGCAGCCCGCGGTCGGGAGAGACCCAGTACTTC
- - TRBJ2-2 TRBV30 CACFSGELFF TGTGCCTGTTTTAGCGGGGAGCTGTTTTTT
- - TRBJ1-4 TRBV7-3 CASSLNRNEKLFF TGTGCCAGCAGCTTAAACAGGAATGAAAAACTGTTTTTT
once TRBD1 TRBJ2-7 TRBV20-1 CSAPQGAKIYF TGCAGTGCGCCACAGGGGGCGAAGATCTACTTC
- TRBD1 TRBJ1-4 TRBV9 CASSVDEGAGEKLFF TGTGCCAGCAGCGTAGATGAGGGGGCGGGTGAAAAACTGTTTTTT
once TRBD1 TRBJ2-2 TRBV28 CASSSHGRGRTGELFF TGTGCCAGCAGTTCCCACGGAAGGGGGCGAACCGGGGAGCTGTTTTTT
- - TRBJ2-1 TRBV2 CASRGRPYNEQFF TGTGCCAGCAGAGGGAGACCCTACAATGAGCAGTTCTTC
- - TRBJ1-6 TRBV4-1 CASSQDRQSYNSPLHF TGCGCCAGCAGCCAAGATCGACAGTCTTATAATTCACCCCTCCACTTT
once - TRBJ1-2 TRBV29-1 CSAGGVYGYTF TGCAGCGCGGGTGGAGTCTATGGCTACACCTTC
- - TRBJ1-2 TRBV7-9 CASSLAAGTIYGYTF TGTGCCAGCAGCTTAGCCGCCGGGACTATTTATGGCTACACCTTC
- TRBD1 TRBJ1-2 TRBV28 CASSSLTGGVFGYTF TGTGCCAGCAGTTCACTTACAGGGGGAGTCTTTGGCTACACCTTC
once TRBD1 TRBJ1-1 TRBV7-2 CASSVSLTGGLEAFF TGTGCCAGCAGCGTATCTTTGACAGGGGGCCTCGAAGCTTTCTTT
once TRBD1 TRBJ2-3 TRBV7-3 CASSSGQGRSDTQYF TGTGCCAGCAGCTCCGGACAGGGTCGCTCAGATACGCAGTATTTT
- TRBD1 TRBJ2-5 TRBV5-1 CASSFDRGETQYF TGCGCCAGCAGCTTTGACAGGGGAGAGACCCAGTACTTC
- - TRBJ2-3 TRBV7-7 CATPGAERVDTQYF TGTGCTACTCCGGGAGCCGAGAGGGTAGATACGCAGTATTTT
- - TRBJ1-2 TRBV15 CATSRVAGARGGGYTF TGTGCCACCAGCAGAGTGGCGGGGGCCCGGGGCGGTGGCTACACCTTC
- - TRBJ2-3 TRBV7-2 CASSSRDHRVPDTQYF TGTGCCAGCAGCTCAAGAGACCACCGGGTACCAGATACGCAGTATTTT
- - TRBJ1-2 TRBV10-3 CAISEPGSGGYTF TGTGCCATCAGTGAGCCGGGGTCGGGTGGCTACACCTTC
- - TRBJ1-2 TRBV28 CASSLGHYGYTF TGTGCCAGCAGTTTAGGACATTATGGCTACACCTTC
- - TRBJ1-2 TRBV28 CASSRPGETGVTMQYTF TGTGCCAGCAGCCGCCCCGGGGAAACGGGGGTAACTATGCAGTACACCTTC
- - TRBJ2-5 TRBV6-4 CASSLQGPPGETQYF TGTGCCAGCAGTTTACAGGGCCCGCCTGGAGAGACCCAGTACTTC
once TRBD1 TRBJ2-1 TRBV29-1 CSDKTGWDEQFF TGCAGCGATAAGACAGGGTGGGACGAGCAGTTCTTC
- - TRBJ2-5 TRBV14 CASSQDRRGETQYF TGTGCCAGCAGCCAAGATCGCCGGGGGGAGACCCAGTACTTC
- TRBD1 TRBJ2-7 TRBV7-9 CASSLVQGMSYEQYF TGTGCCAGCAGCTTAGTACAGGGGATGTCCTACGAGCAGTACTTC
- - TRBJ2-3 TRBV5-4 CASSQGGSFAQYF TGTGCCAGCAGCCAAGGTGGGAGTTTTGCACAGTATTTT
- TRBD1 TRBJ2-1 TRBV7-7 CASSLDRVSNEQFF TGTGCTAGCAGCTTAGACAGGGTTTCCAATGAGCAGTTCTTC
once TRBD1 TRBJ2-1 TRBV18 CASSPSQLGQGQMGEQFF TGTGCCAGCTCACCATCACAGCTGGGACAGGGTCAAATGGGTGAGCAGTTCTTC
- TRBD1 TRBJ2-1 TRBV6-1 CASSDRGFVNEQFF TGTGCCAGCAGTGACAGGGGGTTTGTGAATGAGCAGTTCTTC
- TRBD1 TRBJ2-7 TRBV6-5 CATGAGREQYF TGTGCGACAGGGGCGGGTCGAGAGCAGTACTTC
- TRBD1 TRBJ1-1 TRBV28 CASSPGQGTTEAFF TGTGCCAGCTCCCCGGGACAGGGGACCACTGAAGCTTTCTTT
- - TRBJ1-4 TRBV15 CATSSRQGPNEKLFF TGTGCCACCAGCAGCAGGCAGGGGCCTAATGAAAAACTGTTTTTT
- - TRBJ2-7 TRBV7-2 CASSLYRTRDSYYEQYF TGTGCCAGCAGCTTATACCGCACGCGGGACTCCTACTACGAGCAGTACTTC
- - TRBJ2-3 TRBV12-2 CASRLPPTGTGGEGDTQYF TGTGCAAGTCGCTTACCGCCCACGGGCACAGGGGGCGAGGGGGATACGCAGTATTTT
few - TRBJ2-2 TRBV6-1 CASMAGFANTGELFF TGTGCCAGCATGGCGGGATTCGCGAACACCGGGGAGCTGTTTTTT
- TRBD1 TRBJ1-4 TRBV30 CAWSVRGAGTGNEKLFF TGTGCCTGGAGTGTACGGGGAGCTGGGACAGGGAATGAAAAACTGTTTTTT